This TCR beta chain comes out of a study of T cells in Graves' hyperthyroidism and ophthalmopathy. The study's findings and limits: Most thyroid clonotypes expanded above 0.001 were also detected in blood.

RNA transcripts provided the source from which TCR beta CDR3 regions were amplified. A first-round RT-PCR of the TCR CDR3 used the HTBI primer set. MiXCR was run by TCRdb on the multiplex PCR reads, yielding one entry per CDR3 protein. The repertoire holds hundreds of thousands of distinct CDR3 sequences, about 20% seen once, with approximately 4% in the top ten. In patients aged 18 to 65, hyperthyroidism was newly diagnosed, with duration under 2 months. PBMCs came from more than 9 ml fresh peripheral blood. The CDR3 extends over 13 amino acids. Germline V gene sequence: CDR1 SQVTM, CDR2 ANQGSEA. Note on this clonotype: Its antigen is currently unknown. It may be a read error: a sequence one base away is much more abundant.

The chain joins TRBV29-1 to TRBJ1-1; unclear D gene. The TCR comes from a woman aged 18-29 years with Graves' hyperthyroidism. What was sequenced was blood. The CDR3 DNA is TGCAGCGTTGAAGTACGGCCCGGCACTGAAGCTTGCTTT. Encoded protein: CSVEVRPGTEACF.